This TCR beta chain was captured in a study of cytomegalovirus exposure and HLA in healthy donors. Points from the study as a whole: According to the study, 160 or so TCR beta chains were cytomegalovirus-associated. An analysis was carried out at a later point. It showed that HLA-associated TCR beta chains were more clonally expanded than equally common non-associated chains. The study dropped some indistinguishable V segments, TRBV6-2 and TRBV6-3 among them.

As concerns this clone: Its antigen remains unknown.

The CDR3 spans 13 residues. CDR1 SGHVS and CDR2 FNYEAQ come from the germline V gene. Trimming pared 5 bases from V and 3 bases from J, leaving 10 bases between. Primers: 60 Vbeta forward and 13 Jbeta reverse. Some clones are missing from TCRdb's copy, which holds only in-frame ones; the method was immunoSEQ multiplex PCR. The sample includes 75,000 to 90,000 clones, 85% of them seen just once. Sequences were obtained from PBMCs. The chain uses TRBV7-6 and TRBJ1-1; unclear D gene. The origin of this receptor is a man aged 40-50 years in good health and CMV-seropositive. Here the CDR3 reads CASSPRAHTEAFF. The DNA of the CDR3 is TGTGCCAGCAGCCCGCGGGCCCACACTGAAGCTTTCTTT.